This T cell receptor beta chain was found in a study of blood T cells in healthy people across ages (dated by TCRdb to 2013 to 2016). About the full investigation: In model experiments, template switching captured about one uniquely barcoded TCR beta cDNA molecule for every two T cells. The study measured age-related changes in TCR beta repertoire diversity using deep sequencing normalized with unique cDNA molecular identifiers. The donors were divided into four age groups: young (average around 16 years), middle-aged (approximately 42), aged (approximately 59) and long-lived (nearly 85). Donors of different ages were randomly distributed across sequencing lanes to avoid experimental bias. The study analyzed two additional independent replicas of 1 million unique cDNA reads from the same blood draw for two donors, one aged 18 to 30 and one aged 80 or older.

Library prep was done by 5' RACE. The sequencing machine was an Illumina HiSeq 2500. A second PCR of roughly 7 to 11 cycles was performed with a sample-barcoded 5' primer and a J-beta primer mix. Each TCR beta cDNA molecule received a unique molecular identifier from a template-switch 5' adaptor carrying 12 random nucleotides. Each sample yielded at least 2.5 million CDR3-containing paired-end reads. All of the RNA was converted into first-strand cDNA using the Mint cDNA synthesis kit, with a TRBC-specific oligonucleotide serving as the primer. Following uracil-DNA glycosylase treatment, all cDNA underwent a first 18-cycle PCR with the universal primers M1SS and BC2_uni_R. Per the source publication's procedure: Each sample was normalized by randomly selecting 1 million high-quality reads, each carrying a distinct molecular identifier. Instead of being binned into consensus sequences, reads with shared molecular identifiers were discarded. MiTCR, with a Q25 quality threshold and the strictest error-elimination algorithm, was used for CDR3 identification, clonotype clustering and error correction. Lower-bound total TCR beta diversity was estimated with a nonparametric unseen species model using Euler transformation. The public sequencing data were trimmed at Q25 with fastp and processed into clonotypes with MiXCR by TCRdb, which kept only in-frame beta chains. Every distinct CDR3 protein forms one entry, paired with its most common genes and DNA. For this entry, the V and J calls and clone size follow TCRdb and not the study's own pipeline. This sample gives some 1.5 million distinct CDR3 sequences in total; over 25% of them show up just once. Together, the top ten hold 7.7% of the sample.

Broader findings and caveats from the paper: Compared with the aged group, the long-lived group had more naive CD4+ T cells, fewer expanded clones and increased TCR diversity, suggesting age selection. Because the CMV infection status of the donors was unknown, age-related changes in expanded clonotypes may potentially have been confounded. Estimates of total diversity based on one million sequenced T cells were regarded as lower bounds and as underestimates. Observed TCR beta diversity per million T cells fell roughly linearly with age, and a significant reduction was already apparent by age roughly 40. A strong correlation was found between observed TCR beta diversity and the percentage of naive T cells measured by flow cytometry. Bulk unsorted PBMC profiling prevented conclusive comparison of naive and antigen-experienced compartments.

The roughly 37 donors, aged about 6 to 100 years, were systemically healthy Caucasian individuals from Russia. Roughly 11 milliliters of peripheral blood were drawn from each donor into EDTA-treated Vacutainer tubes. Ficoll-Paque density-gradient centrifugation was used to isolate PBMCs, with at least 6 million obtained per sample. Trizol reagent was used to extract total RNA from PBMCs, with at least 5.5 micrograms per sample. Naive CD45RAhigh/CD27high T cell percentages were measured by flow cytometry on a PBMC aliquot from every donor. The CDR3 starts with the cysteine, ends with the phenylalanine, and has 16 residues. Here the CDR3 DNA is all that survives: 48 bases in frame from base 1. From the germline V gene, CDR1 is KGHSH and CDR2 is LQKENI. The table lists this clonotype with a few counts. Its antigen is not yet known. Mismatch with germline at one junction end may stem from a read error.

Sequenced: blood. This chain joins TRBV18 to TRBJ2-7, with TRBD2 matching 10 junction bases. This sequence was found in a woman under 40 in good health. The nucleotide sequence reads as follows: TGTGCCAGCCCACCACCGTGGACTAGCGGTTCCTACGAGCAGTACTTC. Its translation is CASPPPWTSGSYEQYF.